This is a list of T cell receptor beta chains from one sample in a study of PD-1 blockade in classical Hodgkin lymphoma. Profiled with immunoSEQ multiplex PCR; TCRdb holds only in-frame clones, not every one. Of about 13,000 clones in the sample, roughly 82% were seen once. Material: peripheral blood mononuclear cells (PBMCs), obtained at baseline. The receptors originated from a human donor with classical Hodgkin lymphoma. Each CDR3 is given with its conserved first and last residue. The order of the fields is J gene, V gene, D gene, clone size, CDR3 DNA, CDR3 protein. D genes are given only for firm matches. Not every row has a clone size; where given, it reads once, few, many or a size class.

J gene: TRBJ1-1; V gene: TRBV7-9; D gene: -; clone size: -; CDR3 DNA: -; CDR3 protein: CASSFAGGTGYDF
J gene: TRBJ2-7; V gene: TRBV10-2; D gene: -; clone size: -; CDR3 DNA: TGCGCCAGCAGTGAGACCTTGAAGGTCTACGAGCAGTACTTC; CDR3 protein: CASSETLKVYEQYF
J gene: TRBJ2-7; V gene: TRBV5-4; D gene: TRBD2; clone size: once; CDR3 DNA: TGTGCCAGCAGCCTCGCGGCGGGGGATCCCTACGAGCAGTACTTC; CDR3 protein: CASSLAAGDPYEQYF
J gene: TRBJ2-1; V gene: TRBV30; D gene: -; clone size: -; CDR3 DNA: TGTGCCTGGAGCACGGGACTGAGCTCCTACAATGAGCAGTTCTTC; CDR3 protein: CAWSTGLSSYNEQFF
J gene: TRBJ2-4; V gene: TRBV6-6; D gene: TRBD1; clone size: -; CDR3 DNA: TGTGCCAGCAGCCAAAACAGGGGACCGGCGAACATTCAGTACTTC; CDR3 protein: CASSQNRGPANIQYF
J gene: TRBJ2-7; V gene: TRBV9; D gene: -; clone size: once; CDR3 DNA: TGTGCCAGCAGCGTAGGAGGGTATCAAAGCGTGCAGTACTTC; CDR3 protein: CASSVGGYQSVQYF
J gene: TRBJ1-2; V gene: TRBV4-1; D gene: TRBD1; clone size: -; CDR3 DNA: TGCGCCAGCAGCCAAACGGGGACAGCCTCCGTCTATGGCTACACCTTC; CDR3 protein: CASSQTGTASVYGYTF
J gene: TRBJ2-1; V gene: TRBV7-9; D gene: TRBD1; clone size: few; CDR3 DNA: TGTGCCAGCAGCCCTAGTCGGACAGGGGGCAATGAGCAGTTCTTC; CDR3 protein: CASSPSRTGGNEQFF
J gene: TRBJ1-2; V gene: TRBV5-4; D gene: -; clone size: once; CDR3 DNA: TGTGCCAGCAGCTCAGGCAATGACTATGGCTACACCTTC; CDR3 protein: CASSSGNDYGYTF
J gene: TRBJ1-1; V gene: TRBV5-1; D gene: -; clone size: -; CDR3 DNA: TGCGCCAGCAGCTTGGACGGAGGGGCAGAAGAAGCTTTCTTT; CDR3 protein: CASSLDGGAEEAFF
J gene: TRBJ2-5; V gene: TRBV5-1; D gene: -; clone size: -; CDR3 DNA: TGCGCCAGCAGCTCGATTGGGACGGAAGAGACCCAGTACTTC; CDR3 protein: CASSSIGTEETQYF
J gene: TRBJ2-7; V gene: TRBV28; D gene: -; clone size: -; CDR3 DNA: TGTGCCAGCACCGAGCAAGAGGACTACGAGCAGTACTTC; CDR3 protein: CASTEQEDYEQYF
J gene: TRBJ2-5; V gene: TRBV5-8; D gene: TRBD1; clone size: -; CDR3 DNA: TGTGCCAGCAGCCAAAGACAGGGACCTCAAGAGACCCAGTACTTC; CDR3 protein: CASSQRQGPQETQYF
J gene: TRBJ2-3; V gene: TRBV11-2; D gene: -; clone size: -; CDR3 DNA: TGTGCCAGCAGCTTAGTGCTAATGGACCGATACACAGATACGCAGTATTTT; CDR3 protein: CASSLVLMDRYTDTQYF
J gene: TRBJ2-2; V gene: TRBV7-9; D gene: -; clone size: -; CDR3 DNA: TGTGCCAGCAGCTTAGCGCTTCTAAACACCGGGGAGCTGTTTTTT; CDR3 protein: CASSLALLNTGELFF
J gene: TRBJ2-7; V gene: TRBV16; D gene: -; clone size: -; CDR3 DNA: TGTGCCAGCAGCCAAGGGCAGACCCCGGACCACGAGCAGTACTTC; CDR3 protein: CASSQGQTPDHEQYF
J gene: TRBJ1-1; V gene: TRBV27; D gene: -; clone size: -; CDR3 DNA: TGTGCCAGCATCCCCTCTCAGGGGATCGTGGTCACTGAAGCTTTCTTT; CDR3 protein: CASIPSQGIVVTEAFF
J gene: TRBJ2-6; V gene: TRBV27; D gene: TRBD1; clone size: -; CDR3 DNA: TGTGCCAGCAGTTTAGACAGGGCACTCTCTGGGGCCAACGTCCTGACTTTC; CDR3 protein: CASSLDRALSGANVLTF
J gene: TRBJ1-4; V gene: TRBV7-1; D gene: TRBD1; clone size: -; CDR3 DNA: TGTGCCAGCAGCACCGGGACAGTTAATGAAAAACTGTTTTTT; CDR3 protein: CASSTGTVNEKLFF
J gene: TRBJ2-1; V gene: TRBV5-6; D gene: -; clone size: -; CDR3 DNA: TGTGCCAGCAGCTTGGATCCAGGTACCTACAATGAGCAGTTCTTC; CDR3 protein: CASSLDPGTYNEQFF
J gene: TRBJ2-5; V gene: TRBV2; D gene: -; clone size: -; CDR3 DNA: TGTGCCAGCAGTGGGGGGGCAGAAGAGACCCAGTACTTC; CDR3 protein: CASSGGAEETQYF
J gene: TRBJ1-5; V gene: TRBV2; D gene: TRBD1; clone size: -; CDR3 DNA: TGTGCCAGCAGCGCGGGACAGGGGAATCAGCCCCAGCATTTT; CDR3 protein: CASSAGQGNQPQHF
J gene: TRBJ2-1; V gene: TRBV19; D gene: -; clone size: -; CDR3 DNA: TGTGCCAGTAGTATGGGATTCCGTACGCTCTACAATGAGCAGTTCTTC; CDR3 protein: CASSMGFRTLYNEQFF
J gene: TRBJ1-2; V gene: TRBV6-1; D gene: -; clone size: once; CDR3 DNA: TGTGCCAGCAGTGAAGGGGGGGATAACTATGGCTACACCTTC; CDR3 protein: CASSEGGDNYGYTF
J gene: TRBJ1-1; V gene: TRBV6-6; D gene: -; clone size: -; CDR3 DNA: TGTGCCACCCGAGGGAACACTGAAGCTTTCTTT; CDR3 protein: CATRGNTEAFF
J gene: TRBJ2-7; V gene: TRBV5-1; D gene: -; clone size: -; CDR3 DNA: TGCGCCAGCAGCTTGGCTCCCGGACCCTACGAGCAGTACTTC; CDR3 protein: CASSLAPGPYEQYF
J gene: TRBJ2-3; V gene: TRBV2; D gene: TRBD2; clone size: few; CDR3 DNA: TGTGCCAGCACCACGAGCCGGGGGGGCACAGATACGCAGTATTTT; CDR3 protein: CASTTSRGGTDTQYF
J gene: TRBJ1-2; V gene: TRBV7-2; D gene: -; clone size: few; CDR3 DNA: TGTGCCAGCAGCTTAGATATGCGGGGCCGGGAGGAGGGCTACACCTTC; CDR3 protein: CASSLDMRGREEGYTF
J gene: TRBJ2-5; V gene: TRBV4-3; D gene: TRBD1; clone size: -; CDR3 DNA: TGCGCCAGCAGCCAAGACCCTCCAGGGGGCATAAGCGAGACCCAGTACTTC; CDR3 protein: CASSQDPPGGISETQYF
J gene: TRBJ1-2; V gene: TRBV6-1; D gene: -; clone size: -; CDR3 DNA: TGTGCCAGCATCGAAAGGGCAGGGCGCTATGGCTACACCTTC; CDR3 protein: CASIERAGRYGYTF
J gene: TRBJ2-1; V gene: TRBV18; D gene: TRBD1; clone size: -; CDR3 DNA: TGTGCCAGCTCTCCACAGGGGAACTACAATGAGCAGTTCTTC; CDR3 protein: CASSPQGNYNEQFF
J gene: TRBJ2-5; V gene: TRBV18; D gene: -; clone size: -; CDR3 DNA: TGTGCCAGCTCACCCCTACCCATCCAGGGAAGCAAGGCAGAGACCCAGTACTTC; CDR3 protein: CASSPLPIQGSKAETQYF
J gene: TRBJ2-7; V gene: TRBV28; D gene: TRBD1; clone size: -; CDR3 DNA: TGTGCCAGCAGTTTCACGACAGGGAACGACGAGCAGTACTTC; CDR3 protein: CASSFTTGNDEQYF
J gene: TRBJ2-3; V gene: TRBV2; D gene: TRBD1; clone size: -; CDR3 DNA: TGTGCCAGCAGTTCTCCATGGACAGGGGGCGCCACAGATACGCAGTATTTT; CDR3 protein: CASSSPWTGGATDTQYF
J gene: TRBJ1-4; V gene: TRBV27; D gene: -; clone size: -; CDR3 DNA: TGTGCCAGCAGTCCCGTGGTCGATAATGAAAAACTGTTTTTT; CDR3 protein: CASSPVVDNEKLFF
J gene: TRBJ2-5; V gene: TRBV15; D gene: -; clone size: -; CDR3 DNA: TGTGCCACCAGCAGGACGGGGGAAGTAGAGACCCAGTACTTC; CDR3 protein: CATSRTGEVETQYF
J gene: TRBJ2-5; V gene: TRBV5-1; D gene: -; clone size: few; CDR3 DNA: TGCGCCAGCAGCTTTTTTCAGGGTGCAGAGACCCAGTACTTC; CDR3 protein: CASSFFQGAETQYF
J gene: TRBJ2-7; V gene: TRBV28; D gene: TRBD1; clone size: -; CDR3 DNA: TGTGCCAGCAGCCACCGACAGGGGGCGCCTTACGAGCAGTACTTC; CDR3 protein: CASSHRQGAPYEQYF
J gene: TRBJ2-5; V gene: TRBV10-3; D gene: TRBD1; clone size: -; CDR3 DNA: TGTGCCATCAGTGTTACAGGGGGAGAGACCCAGTACTTC; CDR3 protein: CAISVTGGETQYF
J gene: TRBJ1-2; V gene: TRBV2; D gene: -; clone size: -; CDR3 DNA: TGTGCCAACAGGGACTATGGCTACACCTTC; CDR3 protein: CANRDYGYTF
J gene: TRBJ1-5; V gene: TRBV9; D gene: -; clone size: few; CDR3 DNA: TGTGCCAGCAGCGTTACAGGCGGCAATCAGCCCCAGCATTTT; CDR3 protein: CASSVTGGNQPQHF
J gene: TRBJ1-1; V gene: TRBV10-2; D gene: -; clone size: -; CDR3 DNA: TGCGCCAGCAATAACGGGAATCAGGTCACTGAAGCTTTCTTT; CDR3 protein: CASNNGNQVTEAFF
J gene: TRBJ1-2; V gene: TRBV28; D gene: -; clone size: -; CDR3 DNA: TGTGCCAGCCTGCCAAGGGGACATACCCTTAGCGGCTACACCTTC; CDR3 protein: CASLPRGHTLSGYTF
J gene: TRBJ2-2; V gene: TRBV28; D gene: -; clone size: once; CDR3 DNA: TGTGCCAGCAGTTACGACCTACAGGGCACCTTGAACACCGGGGAGCTGTTTTTT; CDR3 protein: CASSYDLQGTLNTGELFF
J gene: TRBJ1-1; V gene: TRBV18; D gene: -; clone size: -; CDR3 DNA: TGTGCCAGCTCACCATTTAACGGGGGGTCGGACACTGAAGCTTTCTTT; CDR3 protein: CASSPFNGGSDTEAFF
J gene: TRBJ1-1; V gene: TRBV5-4; D gene: -; clone size: -; CDR3 DNA: TGTGCCAGCAGACTTGACTGGGCTGAAGCTTTCTTT; CDR3 protein: CASRLDWAEAFF
J gene: TRBJ2-1; V gene: TRBV9; D gene: TRBD2; clone size: -; CDR3 DNA: TGTGCCAGCAGCGTATCCCCCGCGACAGGGCTAGCGGGAGGGTTATACAATGAGCAGTTCTTC; CDR3 protein: CASSVSPATGLAGGLYNEQFF
J gene: TRBJ1-5; V gene: TRBV5-4; D gene: -; clone size: once; CDR3 DNA: TGTGCCAGCAGCCAGAATAACCAGCCCCAGCATTTT; CDR3 protein: CASSQNNQPQHF
J gene: TRBJ1-2; V gene: TRBV6-5; D gene: -; clone size: -; CDR3 DNA: TGTGCCAGCAGTACAGTTAACTATGGCTACACCTTC; CDR3 protein: CASSTVNYGYTF
J gene: TRBJ1-2; V gene: TRBV4-2; D gene: -; clone size: -; CDR3 DNA: TGTGCCAGCGGTGGAAAGGAAACGATTTCTTATGGCTACACCTTC; CDR3 protein: CASGGKETISYGYTF
J gene: TRBJ2-6; V gene: TRBV5-4; D gene: -; clone size: once; CDR3 DNA: TGTGCCAGCAGCTTAGCAGGGTCCGGGGCCAACGTCCTGACTTTC; CDR3 protein: CASSLAGSGANVLTF